This T cell receptor (beta chain) was sequenced in a study of blood T cells in healthy people across ages (dated by TCRdb to the mid-2010s). Study-wide context: In model experiments, roughly one uniquely barcoded TCR beta cDNA molecule per two T cells was captured by template switching. To track age-related changes in TCR beta repertoire diversity, the study relied on deep sequencing normalized with unique cDNA molecular identifiers. Two additional independent replicas of 1 million unique cDNA reads from the same blood draw were analyzed for two donors (one aged 18 to 29 and one aged 80 or older). The donors were divided into four age groups: young (average approximately 16 years), middle-aged (about 39), aged (about 60) and long-lived (82). To avoid experimental bias, donors of different ages were spread randomly across the sequencing lanes.

Here V drops 1 base and J drops 5 bases, and the junction holds 4 bases not matched to any gene. CDR1 and CDR2 (SGHRS, YFSETQ) derive from the germline V gene. Inclusive of the bounding cysteine and phenylalanine, the CDR3 is 15 residues long. Only the CDR3 DNA is retained, 45 bases long and in frame from the first base. To prepare the library, 5' RACE was applied. Instrument on record: Illumina HiSeq 2500. The second PCR ran for roughly 7 to 12 cycles and used a J-beta primer mix along with a sample-barcoded 5' primer. A template-switch 5' adaptor carrying 12 random nucleotides introduced a unique molecular identifier onto each TCR beta cDNA molecule. At least 2.5 million CDR3-containing paired-end reads were obtained from each sample. First-strand cDNA synthesis was performed from all RNA using the Mint cDNA synthesis kit, with priming by a TRBC-specific oligonucleotide. Following uracil-DNA glycosylase treatment, all cDNA underwent a first 18-cycle PCR with the universal primers M1SS and BC2_uni_R. The authors processed their data as follows. Normalization of each sample was performed by random selection of 1 million high-quality reads, each carrying a distinct molecular identifier. Instead of being binned into consensus sequences, reads with shared molecular identifiers were discarded. MiTCR, run with a Q25 quality threshold and the strictest error-elimination algorithm, handled CDR3 identification, clonotype clustering and error correction. A nonparametric unseen species model with Euler transformation was used to estimate lower-bound total TCR beta diversity. TCRdb reanalyzed the raw reads on its own, using fastp at Q25 for trimming and MiXCR for clone calling, and kept in-frame beta chains. Rows with one shared CDR3 protein collapse into an entry with the most common genes and DNA. For this entry, the V and J calls and clone size follow TCRdb and not the study's own pipeline. Present in this sample are roughly 2 million distinct CDR3 sequences, around half of which were seen just once. The top ten constitute 2.1% of the sample.

The roughly 39 donors, aged roughly 6 to 95 years, were systemically healthy Caucasian individuals from Russia. Around 10 milliliters of peripheral blood were collected from each donor into EDTA-treated Vacutainer tubes. PBMCs were isolated by Ficoll-Paque density-gradient centrifugation, with at least 7 million obtained per sample. Total RNA was extracted from PBMCs with Trizol reagent, with at least 6 micrograms obtained per sample. For every donor, an aliquot of PBMCs went through flow cytometry to measure the percentages of naive CD45RAhigh/CD27high T cells. Points the paper makes about the study in general: Because donor CMV infection status was unknown, age-related changes in expanded clonotypes were potentially confounded. Observed TCR beta diversity per million T cells fell roughly linearly with age, and a significant reduction was already apparent by age around 40. Bulk unsorted PBMC profiling prevented conclusive comparison of naive and antigen-experienced compartments. The long-lived group showed more naive CD4+ T cells, fewer expanded clones and increased TCR diversity than the aged group, suggesting age selection. Estimates of total diversity from one million sequenced T cells were regarded as lower bounds and underestimates. The percentage of naive T cells measured by flow cytometry correlated strongly with observed TCR beta diversity.

With regard to this clonotype: Its antigen remains unidentified. Qualities for individual bases were not recorded, and no much larger clone is one base off.

Sequencing used blood. The TCR was taken from a woman aged 40 to 50 in good health. The V and J segments used are TRBV5-1 and TRBJ1-5; TRBD1 aligns with 9 central bases. The DNA sequence reads TGCGCCAGCAGCTTGTGGGGACAGGGCGATCAGCCCCAGCATTTT. Translated, it gives CASSLWGQGDQPQHF.